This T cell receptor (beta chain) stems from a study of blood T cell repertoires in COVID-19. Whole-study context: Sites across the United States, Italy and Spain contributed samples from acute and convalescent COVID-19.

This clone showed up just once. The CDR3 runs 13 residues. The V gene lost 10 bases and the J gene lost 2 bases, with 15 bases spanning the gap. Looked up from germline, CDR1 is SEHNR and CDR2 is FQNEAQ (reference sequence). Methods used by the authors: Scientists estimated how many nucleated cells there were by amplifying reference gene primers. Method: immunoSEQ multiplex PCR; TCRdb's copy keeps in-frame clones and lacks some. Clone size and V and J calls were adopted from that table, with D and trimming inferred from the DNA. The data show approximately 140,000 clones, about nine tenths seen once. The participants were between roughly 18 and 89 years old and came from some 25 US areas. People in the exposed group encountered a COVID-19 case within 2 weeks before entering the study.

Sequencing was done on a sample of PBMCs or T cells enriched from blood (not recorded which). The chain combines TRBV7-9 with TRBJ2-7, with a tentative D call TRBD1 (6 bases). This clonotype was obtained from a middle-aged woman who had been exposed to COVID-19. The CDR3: CATGTAGAYEQYF. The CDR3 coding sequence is TGTGCCACTGGCACAGCAGGGGCCTACGAGCAGTACTTC.